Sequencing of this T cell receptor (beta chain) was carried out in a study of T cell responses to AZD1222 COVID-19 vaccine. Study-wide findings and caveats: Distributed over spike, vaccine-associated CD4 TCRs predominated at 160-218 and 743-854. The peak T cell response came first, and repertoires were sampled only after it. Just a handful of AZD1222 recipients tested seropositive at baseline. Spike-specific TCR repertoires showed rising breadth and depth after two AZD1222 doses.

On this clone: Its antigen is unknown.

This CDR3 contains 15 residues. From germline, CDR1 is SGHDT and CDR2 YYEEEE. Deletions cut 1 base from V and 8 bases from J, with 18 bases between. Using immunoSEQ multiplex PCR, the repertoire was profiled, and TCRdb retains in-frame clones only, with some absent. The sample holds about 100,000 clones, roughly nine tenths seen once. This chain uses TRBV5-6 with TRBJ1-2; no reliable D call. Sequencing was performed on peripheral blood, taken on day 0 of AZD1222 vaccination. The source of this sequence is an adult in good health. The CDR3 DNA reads TGTGCCAGCAGCTTGTATTCACGGGAATCTCCCGGCTACACCTTC. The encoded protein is CASSLYSRESPGYTF.